Below, 2 T cell receptor beta chains from the same sample are listed, as sequenced in a study of T cell responses to AZD1222 COVID-19 vaccine. Using immunoSEQ multiplex PCR, the repertoire was profiled, and TCRdb retains in-frame clones only, with some absent. The data show some 150,000 clones, with more than 85% seen just once and around 0.96% held by the top ten. The specimen was peripheral blood, collected on day 0 of AZD1222 vaccination. These receptor sequences come from an adult in good health.

The chain couples TRBV6-5 to TRBJ1-4; possibly TRBD1 for D (5 bases). CDR1 and CDR2 (germline): MNHEY, SVGAGI. V shed 2 bases and J shed 2 bases, with 9 bases lying between them. This CDR3 spans 15 amino acids. The CDR3 here is CASSYQGSTNEKLFF. For the CDR3, the DNA is TGTGCCAGCAGTTACCAGGGATCCACTAATGAAAAACTGTTTTTT.

V is TRBV15 and J is TRBJ2-7, with TRBD1 matching over 7 bases. The CDR3 is 15 residues long. The germline V gene has CDR1 LNHNV and CDR2 YYDKDF (reference sequence). V gave up 8 bases and J gave up 3 bases; unmatched junction bases: 13. The CDR3 loop reads CATPNWTGKNYEQYF. The CDR3 region has the DNA TGTGCCACCCCTAATTGGACAGGCAAGAACTACGAGCAGTACTTC.